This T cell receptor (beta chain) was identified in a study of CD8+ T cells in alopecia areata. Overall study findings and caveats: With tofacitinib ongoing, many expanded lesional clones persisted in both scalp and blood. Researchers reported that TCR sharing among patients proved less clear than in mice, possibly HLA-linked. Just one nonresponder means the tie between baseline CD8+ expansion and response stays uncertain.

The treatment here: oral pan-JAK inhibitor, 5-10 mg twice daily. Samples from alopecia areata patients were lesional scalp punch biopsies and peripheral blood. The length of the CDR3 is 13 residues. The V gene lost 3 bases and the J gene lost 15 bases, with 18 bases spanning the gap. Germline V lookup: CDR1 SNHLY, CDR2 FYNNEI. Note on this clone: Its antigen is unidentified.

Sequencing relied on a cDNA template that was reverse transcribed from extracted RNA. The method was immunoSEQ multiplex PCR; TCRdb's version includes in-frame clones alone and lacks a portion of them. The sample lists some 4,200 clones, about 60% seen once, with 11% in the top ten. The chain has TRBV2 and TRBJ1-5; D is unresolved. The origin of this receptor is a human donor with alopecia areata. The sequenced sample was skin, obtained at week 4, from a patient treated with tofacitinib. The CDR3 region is CASSETNGPVAHF. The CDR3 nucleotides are TGTGCCAGCAGTGAGACAAACGGCCCGGTGGCGCATTTT.